This TCR beta chain derives from a study of T cells in Graves' hyperthyroidism and ophthalmopathy. Study-wide results and caveats: Ophthalmopathy was told apart from stable hyperthyroidism by a 13 V-J model.

This clonotype was counted at least ten times. What it binds is not known. CDR3 length equals 15 residues. V lost 5 bases, J lost 3 bases, and 7 bases stayed unmatched. Germline V gene data show CDR1 as MDHEN and CDR2 as SYDVKM. Regions amplified from RNA transcripts were the TCR beta CDR3 regions. The study used the HTBI primer set for a first-round RT-PCR of the TCR CDR3. From the multiplex PCR reads, TCRdb called clonotypes with MiXCR, one entry per CDR3 protein. The sample contains nearly 600,000 distinct CDR3 sequences, approximately 14% of which appear only once. The V and J genes are TRBV28 and TRBJ1-5, with 7 bases identical to TRBD1. Material: blood. The TCR was taken from a woman aged 18-35 years with Graves' ophthalmopathy. The CDR3 DNA sequence: TGTGCCAGCAGTCTCTCTACAGGGGTCAATCAGCCCCAGCATTTT. Translating it yields CASSLSTGVNQPQHF.